Given below is one T cell receptor beta chain in context. Its cognate antigen is unknown. This entry belongs to a study of T cell responses to AZD1222 COVID-19 vaccine. Per the germline V gene, CDR1 is GTSNPN and CDR2 is SVGIG (reference sequence). Trimming cost V 1 base and J 0 bases, with 8 bases left between them. The CDR3 is 14 amino acids. The protocol was immunoSEQ multiplex PCR, while the TCRdb copy is restricted to in-frame clones and leaves out a portion. The sample carries over 120,000 clones, about 86% recorded once. Study results and limitations: Females made up more of the donors, who were largely white British, and clonal diversity may have come out too low. Repertoires were collected only later (after the peak T cell response had occurred).

This sequence was found in an adult who received the AZD1222 COVID-19 vaccine. The chain employs TRBV30 and TRBJ2-3; the D is unclear. This specimen consisted of peripheral blood, obtained 28 days after the second AZD1222 dose. CDR3: CAWSGWSSTDTQYF. CDR3 DNA sequence: TGTGCCTGGAGTGGGTGGTCTAGCACAGATACGCAGTATTTT.